The 22 T cell receptor beta chains below come from one sample, sequenced in a study of OX40 agonist ivuxolimab in advanced cancers. Clones were read by immunoSEQ multiplex PCR, and TCRdb kept only the in-frame ones, dropping some. The sample lists 100,000 to 150,000 clones; around 93% were seen once. Sequenced here: CD4+ or CD8+ T cells sorted from blood, sampled in a trial of the OX40 agonist ivuxolimab. Receptors originate from an adult with an advanced solid tumor such as melanoma, head and neck, liver or kidney cancer.

The J gene is TRBJ1-5, the V gene TRBV6-5; no clear D. The length of the CDR3 is 15 residues. Germline loops: CDR1 MNHEY, CDR2 SVGAGI. V dropped 0 bases and J dropped 2 bases, with 8 bases sitting between them. The CDR3 region has the DNA TGTGCCAGCAGTTACTCGCCGGATCGCAATCAGCCCCAGCATTTT. Translated, it gives CASSYSPDRNQPQHF.

V usage is TRBV6-4 and J usage is TRBJ2-2, with D unresolved. This CDR3 is 14 amino acids long. In germline, CDR1 is MRHNA, CDR2 SNTAGT. V lost 7 bases and J lost 0, with 9 bases in between. The CDR3 loop is CASKAEANTGELFF. DNA for the CDR3: TGTGCCAGCAAGGCAGAAGCGAACACCGGGGAGCTGTTTTTT.

This chain connects TRBV4-1 to TRBJ1-2; 7 bases line up with TRBD1. J gave up 11 bases and V 3 bases, and 12 bases lay outside the gene matches. The CDR3 is 14 amino acids. Germline values: CDR1 MGHRA, CDR2 YSYEKL. CDR3: CASSQRDREAGYTF. In DNA form, the CDR3 reads TGCGCCAGCAGCCAGCGGGACAGAGAAGCTGGGTACACCTTC.

J is TRBJ1-1 and V is TRBV6-1; 7 bases fit TRBD1. Germline-derived CDR1 and CDR2 are MNHNS and SASEGT. V gave up 6 bases and J gave up 0 bases; unmatched junction bases: 4. CDR3 length: 14 amino acids. The chain's CDR3 is CASRRGQMNTEAFF. DNA for the CDR3: TGTGCCAGCAGGAGGGGACAGATGAACACTGAAGCTTTCTTT.

The chain employs TRBV27 and TRBJ2-1, with D perhaps TRBD1 (6 bases). The CDR3 spans 16 residues. Trimming removed 1 base from V and 2 bases from J, with 12 bases in between. The germline gives CDR1 MNHEY, CDR2 SMNVEV (reference sequence). CDR3 coding DNA: TGTGCCAGCAGTTTATACCCGGGACACCCCTACAATGAGCAGTTCTTC. Encoded protein: CASSLYPGHPYNEQFF.

CDR3 nucleotides: TGTGCCATCAGTGTCGAAAGAGGCTACGAGCAGTACTTC. Its protein product is CAISVERGYEQYF. This chain uses TRBV10-3 with TRBJ2-7; no reliable D call. The CDR3 has 13 amino acids. V gave up 4 bases and J gave up 3 bases, with 10 bases separating them. The germline CDR1 and CDR2 sequences are ENHRY and SYGVKD.

This clone has more than one count but fewer than ten. V and J are TRBV4-2 and TRBJ1-6; no clear D. V lost 0 bases to trimming and J lost 5 bases, with 14 bases between them. CDR1 is LGHNA, CDR2 YNFKEQ, per germline. The CDR3 runs to 17 residues. The CDR3 reads CASSQELRQTNNSPLHF. The CDR3, as DNA: TGTGCCAGCAGCCAAGAACTCCGGCAGACCAATAATTCACCCCTCCACTTT.

This clone was seen just once. The rearrangement uses TRBV5-4 and TRBJ1-1; no clear D. Germline assignment: CDR1 SGHNT and CDR2 YYREEE (reference sequence). V lost 0 bases and J 0 bases, leaving 3 bases between the germline ends. The CDR3 totals 13 residues. CDR3 coding DNA: TGTGCCAGCAGCTTGGGGGTGAACACTGAAGCTTTCTTT. Translation: CASSLGVNTEAFF.

The chain joins TRBV6-5 to TRBJ1-4; D not resolved. This CDR3 is built from 16 residues. CDR1 and CDR2 (germline): MNHEY, SVGAGI. Between the trimmed V and J ends, which lost 2 bases and 0 bases, there was a span of 10 bases. The CDR3 nucleotides read TGTGCCAGCAGTTACCGGATTGTTACAACTAATGAAAAACTGTTTTTT. Translating it yields CASSYRIVTTNEKLFF.

The CDR3 is CASSRLNSYEQYF. The CDR3 nucleotides are TGTGCCAGCAGCCGACTAAACTCCTACGAGCAGTACTTC. The chain links TRBV5-4 to TRBJ2-7; D is perhaps TRBD2 (5 bases). Trimming cost V 4 bases and J 0 bases, with 8 bases left between them. CDR3 length: 13 amino acids. Germline loops: CDR1 SGHNT, CDR2 YYREEE (reference sequence).

The chain uses TRBV28 and TRBJ2-1; D is tentatively TRBD1 or TRBD2 (5 bases each). Trimming cost V 6 bases and J 15 bases, with 21 bases left between them. Germline V gives CDR1 MDHEN, CDR2 SYDVKM. The CDR3 runs to 13 residues. In DNA, the CDR3 is TGTGCCAGCAGAGGGGCCCCGGCCGGCCGGGGGTTCTTC. Its protein product is CASRGAPAGRGFF.

The gene calls are TRBV7-9 and TRBJ1-4, with D uncertain. CDR1 and CDR2 (germline): SEHNR, FQNEAQ (reference sequence). V was cut by 1 base and J by 8 bases, with 14 bases left in between. The CDR3 contains 15 residues. CDR3 in DNA: TGTGCCAGCAGCTTAGGTACCCTAAAGGACGAAAAACTGTTTTTT. Its translation: CASSLGTLKDEKLFF.

The chain carries TRBV15 and TRBJ1-3; perhaps TRBD1 as D (5 bases). The V end lost 0 bases, the J end lost 0 bases, and 6 bases lay between the germline ends. This CDR3 region has 15 residues. Germline values: CDR1 LNHNV, CDR2 YYDKDF (reference sequence). The CDR3 DNA is TGTGCCACCAGCAGAGATCAGGGCTCTGGAAACACCATATATTTT. Protein product: CATSRDQGSGNTIYF.

The chain couples TRBV19 to TRBJ1-5; D not certain. V was trimmed by 5 bases and J by 5 bases, leaving 7 bases between them. The CDR3 covers 12 residues. Germline V lookup: CDR1 LNHDA, CDR2 SQIVND (reference sequence). CDR3 sequence (DNA): TGTGCCAGTAGTCTCCTTGATCAGCCCCAGCATTTT. Amino acids: CASSLLDQPQHF.

This chain links TRBV5-6 with TRBJ1-2; D gene uncertain. Trimming removed 3 bases at V and 5 bases at J, with 17 bases between. The CDR3 is 15 amino acids. CDR1 is SGHDT, CDR2 YYEEEE, per germline. The DNA for the CDR3 is TGTGCCAGCAGCTCCTTCGGGTCGCTGGGATATGGCTACACCTTC. This sequence encodes CASSSFGSLGYGYTF.

The chain employs TRBV7-2 and TRBJ1-5, with a possible D match to TRBD1 (6 bases). Germline CDR1 SGHTA, CDR2 FQGNSA. CDR3 length: 14 residues. The V end lost 7 bases, the J end lost 6 bases, and 16 bases lay between the germline ends. CDR3 DNA: TGTGCCAGCACCTTGGTACGGGGGCTTCAGCCCCAGCATTTT. Translation: CASTLVRGLQPQHF.

Here the CDR3 DNA reads TGTGCCTGGATGGCGGTCTATAATTCACCCCTCCACTTT. Protein: CAWMAVYNSPLHF. V is TRBV30 and J is TRBJ1-6, with D uncertain. This CDR3 region has 13 residues. The V and J ends lost 4 bases and 3 bases respectively, with 7 bases between them. Germline loops: CDR1 GTSNPN, CDR2 SVGIG (reference sequence).

The chain is built from TRBV7-3 and TRBJ2-2, with 10 bases fitting TRBD1. This CDR3 region has 14 residues. The junction had 1 base not matched to a gene; V was cut back by 8 bases and J by 1 base. Looked up from germline, CDR1 is SGHTA and CDR2 is FQGTGA. The CDR3 sequence: CASGQGVNTGELFF. The CDR3 DNA reads as TGTGCCAGCGGACAGGGGGTGAACACCGGGGAGCTGTTTTTT. The variable domain in full, with the rest retrieved from reference TRBV7-3 and TRBJ2-2, is GAGVSQTPSNKVTEKGKYVELRCDPISGHTALYWYRQSLGQGPEFLIYFQGTGAADDSGLPNDRFFAVRPEGSVSTLKIQRTERGDSAVYLCASGQGVNTGELFFGEGSRLTVL.

The V gene is TRBV7-6, the J gene TRBJ1-4, with D unresolved. CDR1 and CDR2 from the germline V gene are SGHVS and FNYEAQ. The CDR3 consists of 17 residues. Trimming removed 6 bases from V and 1 base from J, with 18 bases in between. CDR3 amino acids: CASSLVPGAITNEKLFF. The CDR3 DNA reads as TGTGCCAGCAGTCTTGTCCCAGGAGCCATAACTAATGAAAAACTGTTTTTT.

The gene calls are TRBV18 and TRBJ1-3; no firm D call. The germline V gene encodes CDR1 KGHSH and CDR2 LQKENI. V lost 6 bases to trimming and J lost 0 bases, with 9 bases between them. The CDR3 is 14 amino acids. For the CDR3, the DNA is TGTGCCAGCTCTACTAAAGACTCTGGAAACACCATATATTTT. This sequence encodes CASSTKDSGNTIYF.

CDR3 in DNA: TGCGCCAGCAGCCAAGAAGGGACAATCCGTTCCAATGAGCAGTTCTTC. The encoded protein is CASSQEGTIRSNEQFF. The chain is built from TRBV4-3 and TRBJ2-1, with D possibly matching TRBD1 (6 bases). The germline V gene has CDR1 LGHNA and CDR2 YSLEER. CDR3 size: 16 residues. The V gene lost 0 bases and the J gene lost 6 bases, with 15 bases spanning the gap.

The chain carries TRBV6-5 and TRBJ1-1; D not certain. The CDR3 loop spans 15 amino acids. Germline V CDR1 and CDR2: MNHEY, SVGAGI. The V and J ends lost 2 bases and 0 bases respectively, with 10 bases between them. The CDR3 here is CASSYGSNMNTEAFF. CDR3 sequence (DNA): TGTGCCAGCAGTTACGGCAGTAATATGAACACTGAAGCTTTCTTT.